The source of this T cell receptor beta chain is a study of technical replicates of blood from four donors. The CDR3 is made up of 14 amino acids. The V end was cut by 3 bases, the J end by 11 bases, with 22 bases between. Germline V lookup: CDR1 GTSNPN, CDR2 SVGIG (reference sequence). This clone has a single count. TCRdb keeps only in-frame clones here, not all; method: immunoSEQ multiplex PCR. Among tens of thousands of clones, roughly 98% were seen once, and the ten largest hold roughly 0.16%. The chain has TRBV30 and TRBJ1-1, with D uncertain. Sample: T cells isolated from PBMCs. The sequence derives from a human donor in good health. The CDR3 DNA reads TGTGCCTGGAGGCCACGACTGGCACCTTTGAAGGCTTTCTTT. It is translated as CAWRPRLAPLKAFF.